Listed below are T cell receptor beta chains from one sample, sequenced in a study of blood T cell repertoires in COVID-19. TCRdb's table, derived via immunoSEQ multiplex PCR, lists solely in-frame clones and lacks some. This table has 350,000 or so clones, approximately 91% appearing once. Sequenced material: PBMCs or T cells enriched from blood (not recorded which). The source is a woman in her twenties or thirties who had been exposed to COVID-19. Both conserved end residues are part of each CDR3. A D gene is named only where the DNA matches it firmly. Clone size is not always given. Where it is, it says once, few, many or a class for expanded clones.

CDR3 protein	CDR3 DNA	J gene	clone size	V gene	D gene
CASSQDSGPRVGSGANVLTF	TGCGCCAGCAGCCAAGATTCAGGGCCCCGAGTCGGTTCTGGGGCCAACGTCCTGACTTTC	TRBJ2-6	-	TRBV4-1	-
CASTAGGPSSYEQYF	TGTGCCAGCACGGCGGGAGGGCCCTCGTCCTACGAGCAGTACTTC	TRBJ2-7	once	TRBV27	TRBD2
CASSYSRDPVVPQHF	TGTGCCAGCAGTTACTCGCGGGACCCGGTCGTACCCCAGCATTTT	TRBJ1-5	-	TRBV6-6	-
CASSQDAGSVGNTIYF	TGTGCCAGCAGCCAAGATGCAGGGTCGGTTGGAAACACCATATATTTT	TRBJ1-3	-	TRBV3-1/TRBV3-2	-
CSGGGTGGGYTF	TGCAGCGGTGGCGGGACGGGGGGTGGCTACACCTTC	TRBJ1-2	-	TRBV29-1	-
CASSFAEEGELFF	TGTGCCAGCAGCTTCGCGGAGGAGGGGGAGCTGTTTTTT	TRBJ2-2	-	TRBV7-3	-
CASSLGQGARQPQHF	TGTGCCAGCAGCTTGGGGCAGGGGGCACGGCAGCCCCAGCATTTT	TRBJ1-5	-	TRBV5-6	TRBD1
CSVAFSQGSDTQYF	TGCAGCGTCGCCTTTTCTCAGGGTTCAGATACGCAGTATTTT	TRBJ2-3	-	TRBV29-1	-
CASIPGVNQPQHF	TGTGCCAGCATCCCAGGGGTCAATCAGCCCCAGCATTTT	TRBJ1-5	-	TRBV28	-
CASRETQGNTEAFF	TGTGCCAGCAGGGAGACACAGGGGAACACTGAAGCTTTCTTT	TRBJ1-1	once	TRBV6-5	-
CASSHRGHQPQHF	TGTGCCAGCAGCCACAGGGGGCATCAGCCCCAGCATTTT	TRBJ1-5	-	TRBV12-3/TRBV12-4	TRBD1
CASNSGGVGANVLTF	TGTGCCAGCAATTCAGGGGGCGTTGGGGCCAACGTCCTGACTTTC	TRBJ2-6	-	TRBV28	TRBD1
CASTIGTSRWTDTQYF	TGTGCCAGCACTATTGGGACTAGCAGGTGGACAGATACGCAGTATTTT	TRBJ2-3	-	TRBV28	TRBD2
CASSEIPSPEQYF	TGTGCCAGCAGTGAAATCCCTAGCCCCGAGCAGTACTTC	TRBJ2-7	-	TRBV6-1	-
CASSRGQGESYTF	TGTGCCAGCAGCAGGGGACAGGGGGAGAGCTACACCTTC	TRBJ1-2	-	TRBV7-9	TRBD1
CASSLSVVPKKNEQFF	TGTGCCAGCAGCCTGAGCGTCGTCCCAAAGAAGAATGAGCAGTTCTTC	TRBJ2-1	-	TRBV14	-
CASSGDRSSGNTIYF	TGTGCCAGCAGCGGCGACAGATCCTCTGGAAACACCATATATTTT	TRBJ1-3	few	TRBV9	-
CASSERPDRVGQPQHF	TGTGCCAGCAGTGAAAGACCCGACAGGGTCGGTCAGCCCCAGCATTTT	TRBJ1-5	-	TRBV6-1	TRBD1
CATQTPKWGYTF	TGTGCCACCCAGACACCCAAATGGGGCTACACCTTC	TRBJ1-2	-	TRBV19	-
CASSVGTGTHNEQFF	TGTGCCAGCAGCGTCGGGACAGGGACCCACAATGAGCAGTTCTTC	TRBJ2-1	-	TRBV9	TRBD1
CASSEYRGWGYTF	TGTGCCAGCAGTGAGTACAGGGGTTGGGGCTACACCTTC	TRBJ1-2	-	TRBV2	TRBD1
CASSFSLYLDGYTF	TGTGCCAGCAGTTTTAGCCTTTACTTGGATGGCTACACCTTC	TRBJ1-2	-	TRBV28	-
CATSRGQGGYTIYF	TGTGCCACCAGCAGAGGCCAAGGGGGATACACCATATATTTT	TRBJ1-3	few	TRBV15	-
CASSPQGVGNQPQHF	TGTGCCAGCAGCCCACAGGGGGTGGGCAATCAGCCCCAGCATTTT	TRBJ1-5	once	TRBV2	TRBD1
CASSQGGIAGGHADTQYF	TGCGCCAGCAGCCAAGGGGGAATAGCGGGAGGTCACGCAGATACGCAGTATTTT	TRBJ2-3	-	TRBV4-1	TRBD2
CAWRSSLETQYF	TGTGCCTGGAGGTCCTCCTTAGAGACCCAGTACTTC	TRBJ2-5	-	TRBV30	-
CASRAGNWYEQFF	TGTGCCAGCCGAGCGGGTAATTGGTATGAGCAGTTCTTC	TRBJ2-1	once	TRBV11-2	-
CASSQLQGAGANVLTF	TGTGCCAGCTCACAACTACAGGGAGCCGGGGCCAACGTCCTGACTTTC	TRBJ2-6	-	TRBV18	-
CASSFGSEAFF	TGTGCCAGCAGTTTCGGGTCTGAAGCTTTCTTT	TRBJ1-1	-	TRBV6-5	-
CASSQRTGAGYTF	TGCGCCAGCAGTCAAAGGACAGGGGCTGGCTACACCTTC	TRBJ1-2	once	TRBV23-1	TRBD1
CASSLREGSPFSYEQYF	TGTGCCAGCAGCCTGAGGGAGGGCAGCCCGTTCTCCTACGAGCAGTACTTC	TRBJ2-7	-	TRBV14	TRBD2
CASATGSAEAFF	TGTGCCAGTGCGACAGGGAGCGCTGAAGCTTTCTTT	TRBJ1-1	-	TRBV19	TRBD1
CAWSEGAASGDTQYF	TGTGCCTGGAGTGAAGGGGCCGCGTCTGGGGATACGCAGTATTTT	TRBJ2-3	-	TRBV30	-
CASSQGTGGNQPQHF	TGTGCCAGCAGCCAAGGGACAGGGGGCAATCAGCCCCAGCATTTT	TRBJ1-5	-	TRBV7-2	TRBD1
CASSQEPSPAGSSYEQYF	TGTGCCAGCAGCCAAGAACCCAGCCCCGCGGGGAGCTCCTACGAGCAGTACTTC	TRBJ2-7	few	TRBV4-2	-
CASRRGGDYGYTF	TGTGCCAGCCGTCGAGGGGGTGACTATGGCTACACCTTC	TRBJ1-2	-	TRBV28	-
CASSQDVEALYGYTF	TGCGCCAGCAGCCAAGACGTGGAGGCACTCTATGGCTACACCTTC	TRBJ1-2	once	TRBV4-1	-
CASSFRDRVFWSQPQHF	TGTGCCAGCAGCTTCCGGGACAGGGTTTTTTGGAGTCAGCCCCAGCATTTT	TRBJ1-5	-	TRBV21-1	-
CASSFSIAGPLEQYF	TGTGCCAGCAGCTTCTCGATAGCGGGACCTCTCGAGCAGTACTTC	TRBJ2-7	-	TRBV7-9	TRBD2
CASSSQGTGGQYF	TGTGCCAGCAGCTCCCAGGGGACGGGGGGGCAGTACTTC	TRBJ2-7	-	TRBV7-9	-
CATSGRGSNGYTF	TGTGCCACCAGTGGAAGGGGCTCGAATGGCTACACCTTC	TRBJ1-2	-	TRBV24-1	-
CASSEYWGQGTGEQYF	TGTGCCAGCAGTGAATATTGGGGACAGGGGACGGGCGAGCAGTACTTC	TRBJ2-7	-	TRBV25-1	TRBD1
CASSRPSTGVHYEQYF	TGTGCCAGCAGCAGACCATCGACAGGGGTACACTACGAGCAGTACTTC	TRBJ2-7	-	TRBV6-6	TRBD1
CASRPPTGVGQPQHF	TGTGCCAGCAGGCCGCCGACAGGGGTGGGTCAGCCCCAGCATTTT	TRBJ1-5	-	TRBV28	TRBD1
CASSIRTVNTEAFF	TGTGCCAGCAGTATCCGGACAGTAAACACTGAAGCTTTCTTT	TRBJ1-1	-	TRBV28	-
CASSELTQKAFF	TGTGCCAGCAGTGAACTAACACAGAAAGCTTTCTTT	TRBJ1-1	-	TRBV2	-
CASTRTLGAGDTEAFF	TGTGCCAGCACCAGGACCCTGGGGGCCGGTGACACTGAAGCTTTCTTT	TRBJ1-1	-	TRBV5-4	-
CASSSGVPVMNTEAFF	TGTGCCAGCAGCTCCGGGGTCCCGGTTATGAACACTGAAGCTTTCTTT	TRBJ1-1	-	TRBV11-2	-
CSVELRPLEAFF	TGCAGCGTTGAATTGAGGCCGCTTGAAGCTTTCTTT	TRBJ1-1	-	TRBV29-1	-
CASSSGENEQFF	TGTGCCAGCAGTTCAGGGGAGAATGAGCAGTTCTTC	TRBJ2-1	-	TRBV27	-
CASSLVQDTEAFF	TGTGCCAGCAGCTTAGTTCAGGACACTGAAGCTTTCTTT	TRBJ1-1	-	TRBV7-8	-
CASSPPGLAGVGELFF	TGTGCCAGCAGTCCCCCGGGACTAGCGGGAGTCGGGGAGCTGTTTTTT	TRBJ2-2	-	TRBV27	TRBD2
CATSRDWGTVNSGANVLTF	TGTGCCACCAGCAGAGATTGGGGGACAGTAAACTCTGGGGCCAACGTCCTGACTTTC	TRBJ2-6	-	TRBV15	TRBD1